A single T cell receptor beta chain is shown here with its context. These data belong to a study of cytotoxic CD8 clonotypes in ibrutinib-treated CLL. Study-level background: Responses: around 24 partial, 2 complete; after median approximately six years, about 15 stayed remitted, roughly 12 progressed.

Trimming removed 3 bases at V and 5 bases at J, with 7 bases between. Germline V gene data show CDR1 as MDHEN and CDR2 as SYDVKM. The CDR3 has 12 amino acids. Method: immunoSEQ multiplex PCR; TCRdb's copy keeps in-frame clones and lacks some. The table lists 150,000 to 200,000 clones, more than 70% of them singletons, with over 2.5% in the top ten. Sequenced material: PBMCs, taken at disease progression, from a patient treated with ibrutinib. The sequence derives from a human donor with chronic lymphocytic leukemia. The chain employs TRBV28 and TRBJ2-5; D may correspond to TRBD1 or TRBD2 (5 bases each). CDR3 in DNA: TGTGCCAGCAGTTTTGAGGGGGAGACCCAGTACTTC. Translating it yields CASSFEGETQYF.